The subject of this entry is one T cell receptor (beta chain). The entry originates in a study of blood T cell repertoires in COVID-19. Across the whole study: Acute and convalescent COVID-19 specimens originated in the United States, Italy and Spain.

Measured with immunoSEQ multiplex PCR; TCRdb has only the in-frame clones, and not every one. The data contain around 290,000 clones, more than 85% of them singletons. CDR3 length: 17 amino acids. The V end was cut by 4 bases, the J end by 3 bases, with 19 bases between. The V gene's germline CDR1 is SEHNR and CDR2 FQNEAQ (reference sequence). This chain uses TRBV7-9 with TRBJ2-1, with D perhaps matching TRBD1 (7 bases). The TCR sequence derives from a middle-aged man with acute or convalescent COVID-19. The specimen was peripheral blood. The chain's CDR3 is CASSSQQGGIVYNEQFF. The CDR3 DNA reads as TGTGCCAGCAGCTCCCAGCAGGGGGGTATTGTCTACAATGAGCAGTTCTTC. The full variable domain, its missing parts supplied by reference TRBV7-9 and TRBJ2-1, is DTGVSQNPRHKITKRGQNVTFRCDPISEHNRLYWYRQTLGQGPEFLTYFQNEAQLEKSRLLSDRFSAERPKGSFSTLEIQRTEQGDSAMYLCASSSQQGGIVYNEQFFGPGTRLTVL.